The 24 T cell receptor beta chains listed next were all sequenced from one sample in a study of cytomegalovirus exposure and HLA in healthy donors. PCR primers comprised 60 Vbeta and 13 Jbeta primers. Method: immunoSEQ multiplex PCR; TCRdb's copy keeps in-frame clones and lacks some. The sample holds 150,000 to 200,000 clones, around 82% seen once. Sequenced: PBMCs. The receptors originated from a woman aged 50 to 60 in good health and CMV-seropositive.

About this clone itself: Additional DNA sequences in this sample encode the identical CDR3. The rearrangement uses TRBV13 and TRBJ2-7; the D gene is possibly TRBD2 (5 bases). CDR3 length: 12 residues. V lost 0 bases to trimming and J lost 6 bases, with 6 bases between them. Germline V gene sequence: CDR1 PRHDT, CDR2 FYEKMQ (reference sequence). CDR3 DNA sequence: TGTGCCAGCAGCTTAGGCCGGGGCGAGCAGTACTTC. It specifies CASSLGRGEQYF.

V gene TRBV11-1 combines with J gene TRBJ2-3, with TRBD2 matching over 15 bases. The V segment lost 5 bases and the J segment 9 bases; nucleotides outside the gene matches: 12. Germline CDR1 SGHAT, CDR2 FQDESV (reference sequence). This CDR3 region has 17 residues. CDR3 sequence reads: CASSPGTSGGPSKTQYF. The CDR3 region has the DNA TGTGCCAGCAGCCCTGGGACTAGCGGGGGGCCGAGTAAAACGCAGTATTTT.

This rearrangement joins TRBV19 to TRBJ1-2; no clear D gene. The CDR3 spans 13 residues. Trimming cost V 6 bases and J 3 bases, with 11 bases left between them. The germline V gene encodes CDR1 LNHDA and CDR2 SQIVND (reference sequence). The chain's CDR3 is CASRMVGDYGYTF. The CDR3 DNA reads TGTGCCAGTAGAATGGTGGGCGACTATGGCTACACCTTC.

Comments on this clone: The same CDR3 also results from other DNA sequences found in this sample. The chain links TRBV29-1 to TRBJ1-6, with TRBD1 matching 7 bases. Per the germline V gene, CDR1 is SQVTM and CDR2 is ANQGSEA. V lost 6 bases and J lost 7; bases outside the gene matches: 6. The CDR3 covers 13 residues. CDR3 amino acids: CSVGQEINSPLHF. CDR3 bases: TGCAGCGTAGGACAGGAGATAAATTCACCCCTCCACTTT.

For this clone: One end of the junction does not line up with germline, which may come from a read error. The V call is TRBV30, the J call TRBJ2-6; no clear D. The CDR3 has 14 amino acids. Germline CDR1 GTSNPN, CDR2 SVGIG (reference sequence). The CDR3 DNA is TGTGCCCGGAGAACGGGCTCTGGGGCCAACGTCCTGACTTTC. The encoded protein is CARRTGSGANVLTF.

This clone occurred a few times. The V and J genes are TRBV18 and TRBJ1-1; tentative D call: TRBD1 (6 bases). The CDR3 length is 14 residues. Trimming took 4 bases from V and 3 from J, leaving 12 bases between them. The V gene's germline CDR1 is KGHSH and CDR2 LQKENI. The CDR3 sequence is CASSRGTSDTEAFF. In nucleotides, the CDR3 is TGTGCCAGCTCACGGGGGACATCCGACACTGAAGCTTTCTTT.

Turning to this clone: One end of the junction fails to match germline, which may point to a read error. CDR3: CSSSRFPGAFF. The CDR3 bases are TGTTCCAGCAGTAGGTTTCCGGGAGCTTTCTTT. The chain uses TRBV7-9 and TRBJ1-1, with no clear D. The length of the CDR3 is 11 residues. Germline assignment: CDR1 SEHNR and CDR2 FQNEAQ (reference sequence).

V gene TRBV11-1 combines with J gene TRBJ1-1; TRBD1 matches 10 bases. In germline, CDR1 is SGHAT, CDR2 FQDESV (reference sequence). CDR3 size: 16 residues. V shed 4 bases and J 4 bases; nucleotides not matched to a gene: 9. DNA of the CDR3: TGTGCCAGCAGCTCACCCTTGACAGGGGGCCTCACTGAAGCTTTCTTT. Translated, it gives CASSSPLTGGLTEAFF.

This clone has only a few counts. The CDR3 region is CASSQGRQATYNEQFF. CDR3 DNA sequence: TGCGCCAGCAGCCAAGGTCGACAGGCCACCTACAATGAGCAGTTCTTC. The chain combines TRBV4-1 with TRBJ2-1, with a tentative D call TRBD1 (6 bases). V shed 1 base and J shed 2 bases, with 12 bases lying between them. The CDR3 has 16 amino acids. Germline V lookup: CDR1 MGHRA, CDR2 YSYEKL.

This clone occurred a few times. The V call is TRBV9, the J call TRBJ2-1; possible D gene TRBD1, 6 bases. CDR1 is SGDLS, CDR2 YYNGEE, per germline. V was trimmed by 1 base and J by 7 bases, leaving 9 bases between them. The length of the CDR3 is 13 residues. CDR3 region: CASSVSGANEQFF. CDR3 nucleotides: TGTGCCAGCAGCGTATCAGGGGCGAATGAGCAGTTCTTC.

The chain has TRBV7-3 and TRBJ2-1; the D is unclear. Germline V CDR1 and CDR2: SGHTA, FQGTGA. The CDR3 consists of 11 residues. V dropped 4 bases and J dropped 10 bases, with 8 bases sitting between them. This CDR3 reads CASSSSGEQFF. CDR3 sequence (DNA): TGTGCCAGCAGCTCTTCCGGGGAGCAGTTCTTC.

The chain combines TRBV27 with TRBJ2-6; D is unresolved. The CDR3 loop spans 14 amino acids. The germline V gene has CDR1 MNHEY and CDR2 SMNVEV (reference sequence). V lost 8 bases to trimming and J lost 0 bases, with 8 bases between them. The CDR3 DNA sequence: TGTGCCAGCGGTTCTTACTCTGGGGCCAACGTCCTGACTTTC. This translates into CASGSYSGANVLTF.

The chain joins TRBV5-1 to TRBJ2-1; 9 bases are shared with TRBD2. The CDR3 extends over 15 amino acids. V shed 4 bases, J shed 8 bases, and the junction held 10 bases outside the gene matches. Germline V gives CDR1 SGHRS, CDR2 YFSETQ. The CDR3 DNA follows: TGCGCCAGCAGCCGGACGGCGGGGGGGGCTTATGAGCAGTTCTTC. Its protein is CASSRTAGGAYEQFF.

In this sample, this clone turned up a few times. This chain connects TRBV5-1 to TRBJ2-3; D is uncertain. Germline-derived CDR1 and CDR2 are SGHRS and YFSETQ. Trimming shortened V by 0 bases and J by 2 bases, and 10 bases separated the two germline ends. The CDR3 length is 15 residues. The CDR3 sequence: CASSLDGQFTDTQYF. DNA for the CDR3: TGCGCCAGCAGCTTGGATGGGCAGTTCACAGATACGCAGTATTTT. Looking up the rest from reference TRBV5-1 and TRBJ2-3 gives the full variable domain: KAGVTQTPRYLIKTRGQQVTLSCSPISGHRSVSWYQQTPGQGLQFLFEYFSETQRNKGNFPGRFSGRQFSNSRSEMNVSTLELGDSALYLCASSLDGQFTDTQYFGPGTRLTVL.

The chain joins TRBV30 to TRBJ2-7; D is perhaps TRBD1 (5 bases). The V gene's germline CDR1 is GTSNPN and CDR2 SVGIG (reference sequence). The CDR3 length is 18 residues. Trimming removed 2 bases from V and 1 base from J, with 24 bases in between. CDR3 DNA: TGTGCCTGGAGTCTTTTTCCCTCCTTCGCGGACAATTCCTACGAGCAGTACTTC. It translates to CAWSLFPSFADNSYEQYF. The complete variable domain, with remaining parts taken from reference TRBV30 and TRBJ2-7, reads SQTIHQWPATLVQPVGSPLSLECTVEGTSNPNLYWYRQAAGRGLQLLFYSVGIGQISSEVPQNLSASRPQDRQFILSSKKLLLSDSGFYLCAWSLFPSFADNSYEQYFGPGTRLTVT.

CDR3 bases: TGTGCCAGCAGTGGATTGCTCGGGGACGAGCAGTACTTC. This sequence encodes CASSGLLGDEQYF. This chain links TRBV2 with TRBJ2-7, with D maybe TRBD2 (5 bases). There are 13 residues in the CDR3. CDR1 and CDR2 (germline): SNHLY, FYNNEI. The V end lost 4 bases, the J end lost 5 bases, and 12 bases lay between the germline ends.

The rearrangement joins TRBV7-9 to TRBJ2-5; tentative D call: TRBD2 (6 bases). Between the trimmed V and J ends, which lost 5 bases and 7 bases, there was a span of 20 bases. Germline CDR1 and CDR2: SEHNR and FQNEAQ (reference sequence). This CDR3 region has 15 residues. CDR3 region: CASSVFGTSIGTQYF. The CDR3 DNA reads as TGTGCCAGCAGCGTCTTCGGAACTAGCATCGGGACCCAGTACTTC.

The rearrangement joins TRBV5-1 to TRBJ2-2; the D is unclear. V lost 4 bases, J lost 6 bases, and 10 bases lay in between. The CDR3 has 13 amino acids. CDR1 and CDR2 (germline): SGHRS, YFSETQ. CDR3 sequence reads: CASSPFQAGELFF. CDR3 in DNA: TGCGCCAGCAGCCCCTTTCAGGCCGGGGAGCTGTTTTTT.

This chain uses TRBV30 with TRBJ1-6, with D possibly being TRBD1 (5 bases). Germline assignment: CDR1 GTSNPN and CDR2 SVGIG (reference sequence). CDR3 length: 11 residues. The V end was cut by 7 bases, the J end by 15 bases, with 16 bases between. The CDR3 loop reads CASDGGIDLHF. The CDR3 bases are TGTGCCTCGGACGGGGGAATTGACCTCCACTTT.

V gene TRBV7-9 combines with J gene TRBJ2-7; tentative D call: TRBD1 (7 bases). This CDR3 has 16 amino acids. The germline V gene encodes CDR1 SEHNR and CDR2 FQNEAQ (reference sequence). V lost 4 bases, J lost 2 bases, and 18 bases lay in between. For the CDR3, the DNA is TGTGCCAGCAGCTGGACAGGCCGGGACTTTACCTACGAGCAGTACTTC. Translating it yields CASSWTGRDFTYEQYF. The full variable domain, in which reference TRBV7-9 and TRBJ2-7 provide the parts outside the CDR3, is DTGVSQNPRHKITKRGQNVTFRCDPISEHNRLYWYRQTLGQGPEFLTYFQNEAQLEKSRLLSDRFSAERPKGSFSTLEIQRTEQGDSAMYLCASSWTGRDFTYEQYFGPGTRLTVT.

V gene TRBV7-6 combines with J gene TRBJ2-1, with a weak D call TRBD1 (5 bases). With 3 bases removed from V and 3 bases from J, the gap between germline ends came to 9 bases. This CDR3 has 14 residues. The germline V gene encodes CDR1 SGHVS and CDR2 FNYEAQ. The CDR3 DNA reads as TGTGCCAGCAGCTTGGCAGGGATCTACAATGAGCAGTTCTTC. Amino acid sequence: CASSLAGIYNEQFF.

This rearrangement joins TRBV5-6 to TRBJ2-5; D may be TRBD1 (5 bases). This CDR3 comprises 13 residues. CDR1 and CDR2 (germline): SGHDT, YYEEEE. V was trimmed by 2 bases and J by 3 bases, leaving 8 bases between them. CDR3 nucleotide sequence: TGTGCCAGCAGCTTTCCCAGGGAAGAGACCCAGTACTTC. Translation: CASSFPREETQYF.

This clone turned up a few times. The V and J genes are TRBV2 and TRBJ2-5, with 12 positions matching TRBD2. Trimming removed 7 bases from V and 5 bases from J; junction bases left unmatched: 5. The CDR3 extends over 14 amino acids. Germline values: CDR1 SNHLY, CDR2 FYNNEI. CDR3 bases: TGTGCCAGCACTCCTAGCGGGGGGGCCGAGACCCAGTACTTC. Translating it yields CASTPSGGAETQYF.

The V gene is TRBV7-6, the J gene TRBJ2-7; tentative D call: TRBD2 (5 bases). Germline lookup yields CDR1 SGHVS and CDR2 FNYEAQ. The V and J ends lost 4 bases and 0 bases respectively, with 10 bases between them. The CDR3 has 14 residues. This CDR3 is CASSSSGNSYEQYF. CDR3 in DNA: TGTGCCAGCAGCTCCTCGGGGAACTCCTACGAGCAGTACTTC.